This entry features one T cell receptor beta chain sequence. Its target is not known. This sample is part of a study of T cells in narcolepsy. Whole-study results and caveats: Same-patient CSF and blood CD4+ T cell clonotypes included HCRT-specific and TRIB2-specific autoreactive ones.

CDR3 size: 14 residues. Germline trimming cut 4 bases from V and 7 bases from J; bases unmatched to any gene: 6. From germline, CDR1 is SGDLS and CDR2 YYNGEE. Assay: immunoSEQ multiplex PCR; the TCRdb copy retains only in-frame clones and omits some. The profile shows 30,000 to 45,000 clones, approximately 85% of them singletons. The sequenced sample was CD45RA- memory CD4+ T cells from PBMCs. V gene TRBV9 combines with J gene TRBJ2-2; 8 bases map to TRBD1. This TCR was sampled from a human donor with narcolepsy. The CDR3 here is CASSSRTGHGELFF. CDR3 DNA: TGTGCCAGCAGCAGCCGGACAGGGCACGGGGAGCTGTTTTTT.